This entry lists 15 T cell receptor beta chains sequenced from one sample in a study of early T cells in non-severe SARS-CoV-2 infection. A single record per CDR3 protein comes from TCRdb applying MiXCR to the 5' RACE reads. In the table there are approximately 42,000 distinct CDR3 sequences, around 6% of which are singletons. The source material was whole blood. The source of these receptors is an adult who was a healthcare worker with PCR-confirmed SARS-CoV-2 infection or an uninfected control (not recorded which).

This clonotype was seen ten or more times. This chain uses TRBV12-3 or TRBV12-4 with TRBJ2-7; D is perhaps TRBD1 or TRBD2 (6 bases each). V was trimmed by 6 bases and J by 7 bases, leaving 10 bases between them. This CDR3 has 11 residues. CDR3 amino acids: CASSQGREQYF. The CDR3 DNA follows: TGTGCCAGCAGCCAGGGGAGGGAGCAGTACTTC.

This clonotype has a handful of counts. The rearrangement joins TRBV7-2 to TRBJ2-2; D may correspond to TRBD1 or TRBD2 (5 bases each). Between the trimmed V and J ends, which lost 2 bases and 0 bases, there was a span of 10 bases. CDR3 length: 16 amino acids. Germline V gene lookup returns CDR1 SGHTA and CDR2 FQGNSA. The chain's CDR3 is CASSLLLGANTGELFF. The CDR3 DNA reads TGTGCCAGCAGCTTACTGCTGGGGGCGAACACCGGGGAGCTGTTTTTT. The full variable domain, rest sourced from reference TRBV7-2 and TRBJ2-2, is GAGVSQSPSNKVTEKGKDVELRCDPISGHTALYWYRQSLGQGLEFLIYFQGNSAPDKSGLPSDRFSAERTGGSVSTLTIQRTQQEDSAVYLCASSLLLGANTGELFFGEGSRLTVL.

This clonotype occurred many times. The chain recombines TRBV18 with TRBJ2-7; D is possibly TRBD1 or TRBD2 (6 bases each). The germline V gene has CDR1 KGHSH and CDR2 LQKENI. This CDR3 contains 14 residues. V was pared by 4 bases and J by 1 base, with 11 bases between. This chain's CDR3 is CASSRGAQSYEQYF. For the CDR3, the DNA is TGTGCCAGCTCACGGGGGGCGCAGTCCTACGAGCAGTACTTC.

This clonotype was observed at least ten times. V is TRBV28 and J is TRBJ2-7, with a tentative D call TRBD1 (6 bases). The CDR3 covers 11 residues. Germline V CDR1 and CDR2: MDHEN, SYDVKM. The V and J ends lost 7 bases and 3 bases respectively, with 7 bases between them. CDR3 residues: CASKDSYEQYF. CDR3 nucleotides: TGTGCCAGCAAGGACAGCTACGAGCAGTACTTC.

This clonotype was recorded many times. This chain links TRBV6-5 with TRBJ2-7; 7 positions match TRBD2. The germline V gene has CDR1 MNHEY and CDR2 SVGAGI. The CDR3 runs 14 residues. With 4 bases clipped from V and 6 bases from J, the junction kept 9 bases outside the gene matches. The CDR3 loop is CASSFAATSAEQYF. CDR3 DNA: TGTGCCAGCAGTTTCGCAGCAACTAGCGCCGAGCAGTACTTC.

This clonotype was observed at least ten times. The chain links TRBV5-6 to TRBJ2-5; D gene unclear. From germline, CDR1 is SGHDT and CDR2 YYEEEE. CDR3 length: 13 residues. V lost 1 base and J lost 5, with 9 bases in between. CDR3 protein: CASSLPAGETQYF. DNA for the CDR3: TGTGCCAGCAGCTTGCCGGCAGGCGAGACCCAGTACTTC.

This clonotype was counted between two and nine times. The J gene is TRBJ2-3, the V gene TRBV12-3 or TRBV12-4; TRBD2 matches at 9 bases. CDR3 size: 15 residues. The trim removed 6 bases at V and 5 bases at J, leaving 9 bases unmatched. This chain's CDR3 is CASSAASGDVDTQYF. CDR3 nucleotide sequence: TGTGCCAGCAGCGCGGCTAGCGGGGATGTAGATACGCAGTATTTT.

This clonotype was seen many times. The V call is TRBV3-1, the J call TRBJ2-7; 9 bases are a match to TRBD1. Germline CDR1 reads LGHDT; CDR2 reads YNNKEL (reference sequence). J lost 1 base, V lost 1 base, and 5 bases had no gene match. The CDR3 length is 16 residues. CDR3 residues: CASSQGGDRVSYEQYF. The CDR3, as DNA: TGTGCCAGCAGCCAAGGCGGGGACAGGGTATCCTACGAGCAGTACTTC.

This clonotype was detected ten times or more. Here the CDR3 reads CASSLDSRTSNEQFF. Written as DNA, the CDR3 is TGTGCCAGCAGCTTAGACTCAAGAACGAGCAATGAGCAGTTCTTC. The chain uses TRBV11-2 and TRBJ2-1; D remains unclear. V lost 0 bases, J lost 6 bases, and 12 bases lay in between. This CDR3 is built from 15 residues. CDR1 and CDR2 (germline): SGHAT, FQNNGV.

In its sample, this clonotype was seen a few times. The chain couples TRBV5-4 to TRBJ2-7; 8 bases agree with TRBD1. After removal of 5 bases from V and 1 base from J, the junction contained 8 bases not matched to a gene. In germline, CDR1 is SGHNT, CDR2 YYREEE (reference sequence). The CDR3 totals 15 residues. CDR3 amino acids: CASSWDRMGSYEQYF. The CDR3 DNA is TGTGCCAGCAGTTGGGACAGGATGGGATCCTACGAGCAGTACTTC. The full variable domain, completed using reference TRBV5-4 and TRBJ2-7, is ETGVTQSPTHLIKTRGQQVTLRCSSQSGHNTVSWYQQALGQGPQFIFQYYREEENGRGNFPPRFSGLQFPNYSSELNVNALELDDSALYLCASSWDRMGSYEQYFGPGTRLTVT.

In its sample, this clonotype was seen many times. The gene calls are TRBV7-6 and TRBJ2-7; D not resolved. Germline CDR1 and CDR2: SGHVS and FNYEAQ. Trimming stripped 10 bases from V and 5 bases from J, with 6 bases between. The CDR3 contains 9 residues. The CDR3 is CAIQNEQYF. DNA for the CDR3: TGTGCCATCCAAAACGAGCAGTACTTC.

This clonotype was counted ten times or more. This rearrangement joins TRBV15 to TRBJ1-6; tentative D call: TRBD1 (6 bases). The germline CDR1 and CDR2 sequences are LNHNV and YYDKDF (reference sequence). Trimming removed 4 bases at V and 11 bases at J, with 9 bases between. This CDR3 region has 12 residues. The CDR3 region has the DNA TGTGCCACCAGCACAGGGGCTCCACCCCTCCACTTT. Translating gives CATSTGAPPLHF.

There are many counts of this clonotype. CDR3 residues: CASRTAGGDKPFF. CDR3 bases: TGTGCCAGCAGGACCGCGGGAGGTGACAAGCCGTTCTTC. This rearrangement joins TRBV7-2 to TRBJ2-1, with 8 bases fitting TRBD2. Trimming cost V 6 bases and J 15 bases; bases outside gene matches: 13. The CDR3 runs to 13 residues. Germline CDR1 and CDR2: SGHTA and FQGNSA.

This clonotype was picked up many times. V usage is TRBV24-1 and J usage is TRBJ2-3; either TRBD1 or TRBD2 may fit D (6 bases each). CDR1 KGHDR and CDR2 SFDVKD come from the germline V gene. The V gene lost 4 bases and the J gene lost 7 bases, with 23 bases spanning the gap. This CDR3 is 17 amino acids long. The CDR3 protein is CATSERGQRGTGNTQYF. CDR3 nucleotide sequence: TGTGCCACCAGTGAACGTGGTCAGAGGGGGACTGGAAATACGCAGTATTTT.

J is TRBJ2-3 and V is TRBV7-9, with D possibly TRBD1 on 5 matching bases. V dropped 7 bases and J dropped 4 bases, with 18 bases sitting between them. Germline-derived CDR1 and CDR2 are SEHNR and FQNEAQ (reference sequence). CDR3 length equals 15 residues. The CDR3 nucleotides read TGTGCCAGCACAAGGACACTTCCCGACGCAGATACGCAGTATTTT. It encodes CASTRTLPDADTQYF.